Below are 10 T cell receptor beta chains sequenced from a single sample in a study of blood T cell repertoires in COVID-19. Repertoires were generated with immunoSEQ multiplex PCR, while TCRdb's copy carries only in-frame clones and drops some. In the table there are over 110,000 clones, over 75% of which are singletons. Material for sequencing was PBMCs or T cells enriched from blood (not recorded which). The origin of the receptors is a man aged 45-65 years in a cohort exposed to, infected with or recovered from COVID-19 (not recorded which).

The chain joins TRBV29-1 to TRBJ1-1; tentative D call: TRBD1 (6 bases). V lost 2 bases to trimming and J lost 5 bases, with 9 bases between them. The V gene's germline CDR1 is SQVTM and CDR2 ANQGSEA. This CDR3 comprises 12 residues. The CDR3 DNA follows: TGCAGCGTTGAACCCCAGGGGACTGAAGCTTTCTTT. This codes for CSVEPQGTEAFF.

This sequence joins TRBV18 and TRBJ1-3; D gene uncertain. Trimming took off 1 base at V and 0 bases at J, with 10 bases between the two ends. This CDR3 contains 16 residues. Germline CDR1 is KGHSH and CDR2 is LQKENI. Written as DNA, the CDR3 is TGTGCCAGCTCACCACTTCCGGGGAGCTCTGGAAACACCATATATTTT. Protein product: CASSPLPGSSGNTIYF.

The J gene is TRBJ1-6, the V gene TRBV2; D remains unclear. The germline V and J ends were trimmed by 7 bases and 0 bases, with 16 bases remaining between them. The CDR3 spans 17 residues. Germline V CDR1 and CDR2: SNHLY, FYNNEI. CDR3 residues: CASTGDLGSSYNSPLHF. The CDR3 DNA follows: TGTGCCAGCACTGGAGATCTCGGGAGCTCCTATAATTCACCCCTCCACTTT.

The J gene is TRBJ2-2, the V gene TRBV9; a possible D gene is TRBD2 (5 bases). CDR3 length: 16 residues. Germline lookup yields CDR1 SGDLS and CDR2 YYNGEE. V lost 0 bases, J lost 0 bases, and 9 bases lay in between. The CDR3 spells CASSVEAGANTGELFF. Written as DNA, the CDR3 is TGTGCCAGCAGCGTAGAGGCGGGCGCGAACACCGGGGAGCTGTTTTTT.

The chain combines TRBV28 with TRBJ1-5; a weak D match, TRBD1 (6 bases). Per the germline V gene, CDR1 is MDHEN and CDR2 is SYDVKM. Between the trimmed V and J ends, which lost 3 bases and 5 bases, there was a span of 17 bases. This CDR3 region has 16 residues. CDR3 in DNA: TGTGCCAGCAGTTTTTGGTTGGGGGCGGTTGATCAGCCCCAGCATTTT. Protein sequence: CASSFWLGAVDQPQHF.

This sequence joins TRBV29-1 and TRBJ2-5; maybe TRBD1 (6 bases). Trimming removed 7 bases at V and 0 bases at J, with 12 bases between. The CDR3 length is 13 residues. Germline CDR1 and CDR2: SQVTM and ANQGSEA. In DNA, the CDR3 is TGCAGCGGGAAGGACAGTAACCAAGAGACCCAGTACTTC. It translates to CSGKDSNQETQYF. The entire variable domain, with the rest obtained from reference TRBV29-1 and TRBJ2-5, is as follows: SAVISQKPSRDICQRGTSLTIQCQVDSQVTMMFWYRQQPGQSLTLIATANQGSEATYESGFVIDKFPISRPNLTFSTLTVSNMSPEDSSIYLCSGKDSNQETQYFGPGTRLLVL.

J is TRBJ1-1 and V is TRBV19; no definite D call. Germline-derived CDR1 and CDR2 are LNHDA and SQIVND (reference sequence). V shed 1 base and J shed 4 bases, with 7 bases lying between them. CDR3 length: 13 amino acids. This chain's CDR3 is CASSIVPSTEAFF. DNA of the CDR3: TGTGCCAGTAGTATAGTGCCTAGCACTGAAGCTTTCTTT.

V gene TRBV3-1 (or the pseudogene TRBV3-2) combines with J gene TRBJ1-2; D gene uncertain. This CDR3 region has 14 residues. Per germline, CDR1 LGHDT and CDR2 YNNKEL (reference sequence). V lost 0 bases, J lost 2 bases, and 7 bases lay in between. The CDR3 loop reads CASSQDRRNYGYTF. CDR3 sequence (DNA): TGTGCCAGCAGCCAAGATCGCAGGAACTATGGCTACACCTTC.

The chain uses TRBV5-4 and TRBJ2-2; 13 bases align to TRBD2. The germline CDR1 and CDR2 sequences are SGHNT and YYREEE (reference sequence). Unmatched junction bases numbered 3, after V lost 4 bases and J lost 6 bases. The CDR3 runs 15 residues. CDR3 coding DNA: TGTGCCAGCAGCACGGGACTAGCGGGGCCCGGGGAGCTGTTTTTT. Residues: CASSTGLAGPGELFF.

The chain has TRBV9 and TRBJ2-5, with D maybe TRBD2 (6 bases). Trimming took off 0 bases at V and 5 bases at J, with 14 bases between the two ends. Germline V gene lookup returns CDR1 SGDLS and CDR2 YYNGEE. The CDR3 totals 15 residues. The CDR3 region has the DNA TGTGCCAGCAGCGTAGGTGTATCCGGAGGGGAGACCCAGTACTTC. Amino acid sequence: CASSVGVSGGETQYF.